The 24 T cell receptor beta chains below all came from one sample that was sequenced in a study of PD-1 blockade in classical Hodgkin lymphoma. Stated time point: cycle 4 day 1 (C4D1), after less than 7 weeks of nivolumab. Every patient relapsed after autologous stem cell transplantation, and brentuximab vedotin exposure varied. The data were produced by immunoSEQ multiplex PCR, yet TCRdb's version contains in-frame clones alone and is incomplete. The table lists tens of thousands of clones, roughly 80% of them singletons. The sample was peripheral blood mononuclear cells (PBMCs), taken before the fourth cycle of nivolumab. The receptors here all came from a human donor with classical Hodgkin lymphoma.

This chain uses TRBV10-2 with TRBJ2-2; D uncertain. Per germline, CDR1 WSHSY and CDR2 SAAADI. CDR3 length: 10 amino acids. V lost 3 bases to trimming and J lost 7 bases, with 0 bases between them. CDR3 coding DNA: TGCGCCAGCAGTGACGGGGAGCTGTTTTTT. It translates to CASSDGELFF.

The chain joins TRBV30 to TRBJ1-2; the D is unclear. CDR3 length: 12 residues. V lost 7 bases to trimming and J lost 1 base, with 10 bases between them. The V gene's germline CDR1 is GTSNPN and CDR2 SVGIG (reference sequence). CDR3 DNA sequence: TGTGCCTTTATTGGGCATAACTATGGCTACACCTTC. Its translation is CAFIGHNYGYTF.

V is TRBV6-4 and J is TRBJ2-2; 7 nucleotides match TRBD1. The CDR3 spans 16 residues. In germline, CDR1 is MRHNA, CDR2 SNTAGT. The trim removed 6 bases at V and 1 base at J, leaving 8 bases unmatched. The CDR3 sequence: CASSRVGTENTGELFF. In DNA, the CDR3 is TGTGCCAGCAGCCGGGTGGGGACAGAGAACACCGGGGAGCTGTTTTTT.

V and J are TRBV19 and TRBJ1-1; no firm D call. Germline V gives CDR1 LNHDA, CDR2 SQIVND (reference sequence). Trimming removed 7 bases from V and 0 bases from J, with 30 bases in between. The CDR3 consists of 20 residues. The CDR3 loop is CASTFRVISTRTQMNTEAFF. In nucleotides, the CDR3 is TGTGCCAGTACATTTCGGGTAATTTCCACCCGGACCCAAATGAACACTGAAGCTTTCTTT.

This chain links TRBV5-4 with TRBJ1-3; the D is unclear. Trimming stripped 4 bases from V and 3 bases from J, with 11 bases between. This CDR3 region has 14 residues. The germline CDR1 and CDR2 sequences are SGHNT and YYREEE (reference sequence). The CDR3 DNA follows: TGTGCCAGCAGCCCGGGTGGGTTTGGAAACACCATATATTTT. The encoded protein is CASSPGGFGNTIYF.

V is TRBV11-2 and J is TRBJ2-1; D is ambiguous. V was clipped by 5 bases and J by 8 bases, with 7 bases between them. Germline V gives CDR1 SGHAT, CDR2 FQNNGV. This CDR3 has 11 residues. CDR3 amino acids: CASSPQDEQFF. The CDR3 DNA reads TGTGCCAGCAGCCCCCAGGATGAGCAGTTCTTC.

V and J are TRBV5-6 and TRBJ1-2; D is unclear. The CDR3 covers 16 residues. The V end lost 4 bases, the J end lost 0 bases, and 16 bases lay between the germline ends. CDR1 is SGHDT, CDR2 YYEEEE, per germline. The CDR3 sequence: CASSPRPGLTNYGYTF. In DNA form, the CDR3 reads TGTGCCAGCAGCCCTCGTCCCGGGCTAACTAACTATGGCTACACCTTC.

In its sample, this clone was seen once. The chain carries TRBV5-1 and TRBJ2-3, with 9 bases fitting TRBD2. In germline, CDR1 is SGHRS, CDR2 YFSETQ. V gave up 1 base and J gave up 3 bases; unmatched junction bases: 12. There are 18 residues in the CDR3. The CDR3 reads CASSLRASGVTGTDTQYF. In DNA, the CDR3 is TGCGCCAGCAGCTTGAGGGCTAGCGGGGTCACAGGGACAGATACGCAGTATTTT.

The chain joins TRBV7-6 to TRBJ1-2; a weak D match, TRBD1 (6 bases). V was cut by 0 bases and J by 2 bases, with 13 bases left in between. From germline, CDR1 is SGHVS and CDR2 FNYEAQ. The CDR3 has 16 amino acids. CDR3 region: CASSLAPGGQNYGYTF. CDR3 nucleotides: TGTGCCAGCAGCTTAGCCCCCGGTGGACAGAACTATGGCTACACCTTC.

The DNA of the CDR3 is TGTGCCAGCGGGCTGCCGGGGGTATTATCAGGGAACACTGAAGCTTTCTTT. Its translation: CASGLPGVLSGNTEAFF. V is TRBV28 and J is TRBJ1-1, with D possibly TRBD1 on 5 matching bases. Germline CDR1 is MDHEN and CDR2 is SYDVKM. Trimming took 8 bases from V and 1 from J, leaving 23 bases between them. The length of the CDR3 is 17 residues.

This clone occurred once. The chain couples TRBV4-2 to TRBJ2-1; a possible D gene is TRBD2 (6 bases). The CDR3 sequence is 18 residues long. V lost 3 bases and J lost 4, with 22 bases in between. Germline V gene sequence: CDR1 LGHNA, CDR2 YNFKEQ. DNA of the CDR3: TGTGCCAGCAGCCACGCGAACGGAGGGGAAGAGGTTTACAATGAGCAGTTCTTC. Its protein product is CASSHANGGEEVYNEQFF.

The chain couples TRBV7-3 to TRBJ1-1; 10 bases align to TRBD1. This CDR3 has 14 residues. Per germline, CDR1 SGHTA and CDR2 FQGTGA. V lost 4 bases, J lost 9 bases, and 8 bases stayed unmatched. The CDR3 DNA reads TGTGCCAGCAGCTCGACAGGGGGCGCAGATAAAGCTTTCTTT. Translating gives CASSSTGGADKAFF.

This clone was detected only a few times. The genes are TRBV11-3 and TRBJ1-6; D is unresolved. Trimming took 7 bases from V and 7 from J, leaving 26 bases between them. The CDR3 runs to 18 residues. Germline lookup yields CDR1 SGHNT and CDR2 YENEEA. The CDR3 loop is CASTNLLAGASGNSPLHF. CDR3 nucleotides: TGTGCCAGCACCAACTTACTCGCAGGCGCCTCGGGGAATTCACCCCTCCACTTT.

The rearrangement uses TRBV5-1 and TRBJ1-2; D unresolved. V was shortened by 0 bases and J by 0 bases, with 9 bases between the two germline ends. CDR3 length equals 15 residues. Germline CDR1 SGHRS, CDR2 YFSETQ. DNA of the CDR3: TGCGCCAGCAGCTTGGTGGAGAATCCTAACTATGGCTACACCTTC. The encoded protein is CASSLVENPNYGYTF. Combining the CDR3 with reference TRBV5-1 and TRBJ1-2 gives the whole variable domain KAGVTQTPRYLIKTRGQQVTLSCSPISGHRSVSWYQQTPGQGLQFLFEYFSETQRNKGNFPGRFSGRQFSNSRSEMNVSTLELGDSALYLCASSLVENPNYGYTFGSGTRLTVV.

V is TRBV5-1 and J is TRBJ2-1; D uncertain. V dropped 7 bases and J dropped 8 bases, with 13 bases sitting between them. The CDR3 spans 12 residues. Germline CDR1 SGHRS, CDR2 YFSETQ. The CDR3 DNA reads TGCGCCAGCCATTTCGGTGGTCATGAGCAGTTCTTC. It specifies CASHFGGHEQFF. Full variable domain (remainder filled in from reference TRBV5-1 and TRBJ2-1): KAGVTQTPRYLIKTRGQQVTLSCSPISGHRSVSWYQQTPGQGLQFLFEYFSETQRNKGNFPGRFSGRQFSNSRSEMNVSTLELGDSALYLCASHFGGHEQFFGPGTRLTVL.

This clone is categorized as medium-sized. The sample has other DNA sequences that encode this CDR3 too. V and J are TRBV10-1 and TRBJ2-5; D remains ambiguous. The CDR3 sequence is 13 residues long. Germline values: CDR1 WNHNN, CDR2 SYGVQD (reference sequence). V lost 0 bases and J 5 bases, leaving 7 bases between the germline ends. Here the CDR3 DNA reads TGCGCCAGCAGTGAGTCGGGTGGGGAGACCCAGTACTTC. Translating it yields CASSESGGETQYF.

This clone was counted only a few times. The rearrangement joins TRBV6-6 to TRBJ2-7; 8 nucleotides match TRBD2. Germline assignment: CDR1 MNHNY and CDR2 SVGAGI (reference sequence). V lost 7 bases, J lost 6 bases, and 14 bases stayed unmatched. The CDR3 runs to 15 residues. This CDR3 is CASTMRAGGVGEQYF. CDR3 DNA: TGTGCCAGCACAATGAGGGCGGGAGGCGTGGGCGAGCAGTACTTC.

For the CDR3, the DNA is TGCGCCAGCAGCACTGGACTAGCTTCGAACACAGATACGCAGTATTTT. It is translated as CASSTGLASNTDTQYF. V is TRBV5-1 and J is TRBJ2-3; 8 nucleotides line up with TRBD2. Germline-derived CDR1 and CDR2 are SGHRS and YFSETQ. The V gene end was trimmed by 4 bases and the J gene end by 2 bases; junction bases not matched to a gene: 9. The CDR3 covers 16 residues.

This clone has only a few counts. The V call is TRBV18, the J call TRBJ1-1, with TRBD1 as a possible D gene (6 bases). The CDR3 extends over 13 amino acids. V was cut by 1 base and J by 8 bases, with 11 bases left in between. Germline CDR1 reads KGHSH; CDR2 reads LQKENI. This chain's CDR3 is CASSPLPDREAFF. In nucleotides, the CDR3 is TGTGCCAGCTCACCACTTCCGGACAGAGAAGCTTTCTTT.

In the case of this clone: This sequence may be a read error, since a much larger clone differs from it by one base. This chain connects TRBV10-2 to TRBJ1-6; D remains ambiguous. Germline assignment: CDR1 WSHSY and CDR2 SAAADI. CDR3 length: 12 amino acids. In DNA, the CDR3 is TGCGCCGGCAGTGAGAATGAGGCGTCCCTCCACTTT. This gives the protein CAGSENEASLHF.

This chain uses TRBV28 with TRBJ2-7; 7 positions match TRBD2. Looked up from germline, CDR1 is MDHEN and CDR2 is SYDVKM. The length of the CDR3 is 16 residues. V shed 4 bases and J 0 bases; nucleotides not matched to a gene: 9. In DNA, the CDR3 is TGTGCCAGCAGTTCTCCGGGACTACGTAACTCCTACGAGCAGTACTTC. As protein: CASSSPGLRNSYEQYF.

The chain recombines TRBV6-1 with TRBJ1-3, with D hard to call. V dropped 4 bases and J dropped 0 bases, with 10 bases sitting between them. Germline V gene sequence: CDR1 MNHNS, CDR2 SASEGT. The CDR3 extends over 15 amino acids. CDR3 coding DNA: TGTGCCAGCAGTGGAGGACGGAGCTCTGGAAACACCATATATTTT. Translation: CASSGGRSSGNTIYF.

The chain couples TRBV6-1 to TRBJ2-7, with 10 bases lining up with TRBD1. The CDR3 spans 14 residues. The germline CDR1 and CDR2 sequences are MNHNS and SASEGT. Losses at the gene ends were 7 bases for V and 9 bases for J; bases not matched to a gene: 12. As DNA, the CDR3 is TGTGCCAGCACCGGGGACAGGGGCCCCTCTGCGCAGTACTTC. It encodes CASTGDRGPSAQYF.

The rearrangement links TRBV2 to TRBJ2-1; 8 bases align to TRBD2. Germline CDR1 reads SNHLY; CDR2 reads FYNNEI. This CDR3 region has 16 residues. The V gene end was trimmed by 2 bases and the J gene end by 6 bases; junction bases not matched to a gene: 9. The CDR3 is CASSEWVSGALNEQFF. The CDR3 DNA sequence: TGTGCCAGCAGTGAATGGGTTAGCGGGGCCCTCAATGAGCAGTTCTTC.